This entry concerns a single TCR beta chain. Profiled with immunoSEQ multiplex PCR; TCRdb holds only in-frame clones, not every one. This table holds approximately 52,000 clones, over 80% found once. The record originates from a study of T cell changes during pregnancy in multiple sclerosis. The CDR3 runs to 18 residues. V was shortened by 0 bases and J by 1 base, with 18 bases between the two germline ends. Germline V gives CDR1 MGHDK, CDR2 SYGVNS. The clonotype comes from a female donor with multiple sclerosis, enrolled in a pregnancy study. Here the sequenced sample was CD4+ T cells from peripheral blood mononuclear cells, taken in the third trimester of pregnancy. V gene TRBV25-1 combines with J gene TRBJ1-1, with a weak D call TRBD1 (5 bases). The CDR3 sequence: CASSEYSREGLRNTEAFF. The CDR3 DNA reads TGTGCCAGCAGTGAATATAGCAGGGAGGGATTAAGGAACACTGAAGCTTTCTTT.